These 4 T cell receptor beta chains were all obtained from the same sample, sequenced in a study of cytomegalovirus exposure and HLA in healthy donors. The PCR had 60 Vbeta and 13 Jbeta primers. Generated by immunoSEQ multiplex PCR, the TCRdb table keeps only in-frame clones and is missing some. The sample has 80,000 to 100,000 clones; 65% to 80% are singletons. The source material was PBMCs. Source of these receptors: a woman under 30 in good health and CMV-seropositive.

The CDR3 loop is CASSNSGWLAGGLDTGELFF. The CDR3 nucleotides are TGTGCCAGCAGCAATTCAGGATGGCTAGCGGGAGGTCTGGACACCGGGGAGCTGTTTTTT. This chain uses TRBV2 with TRBJ2-2, with TRBD2 identical over 11 bases. The V and J ends lost 6 bases and 3 bases, in that order; junction bases with no gene match: 18. Germline-derived CDR1 and CDR2 are SNHLY and FYNNEI. The CDR3 totals 20 residues.

The V call is TRBV7-8, the J call TRBJ2-7; possible D gene TRBD2, 5 bases. The V gene's germline CDR1 is SGHVS and CDR2 FQNEAQ. There are 16 residues in the CDR3. The V end lost 3 bases, the J end lost 0 bases, and 15 bases lay between the germline ends. This chain's CDR3 is CASSFGVATSSYEQYF. CDR3 bases: TGTGCCAGCAGCTTTGGGGTAGCGACAAGCTCCTACGAGCAGTACTTC. Looking up the rest from reference TRBV7-8 and TRBJ2-7 gives the full variable domain: GAGVSQSPRYKVAKRGQDVALRCDPISGHVSLFWYQQALGQGPEFLTYFQNEAQLDKSGLPSDRFFAERPEGSVSTLKIQRTQQEDSAVYLCASSFGVATSSYEQYFGPGTRLTVT.

The chain couples TRBV5-4 to TRBJ1-3; 7 bases are shared with TRBD1. This CDR3 is built from 16 residues. The ends lost 1 base at V and 0 bases at J; junction bases unmatched: 4. CDR1 and CDR2 from the germline V gene are SGHNT and YYREEE (reference sequence). The CDR3 loop is CASSLRGQPSGNTIYF. CDR3 DNA: TGTGCCAGCAGCTTGAGGGGGCAACCCTCTGGAAACACCATATATTTT.

The chain's CDR3 is CASSLGDRGRETQYF. In DNA form, the CDR3 reads TGTGCCAGCAGTTTGGGAGACAGGGGGAGGGAGACCCAGTACTTC. V usage is TRBV27 and J usage is TRBJ2-5, with 9 bases aligning to TRBD1. Germline V lookup: CDR1 MNHEY, CDR2 SMNVEV (reference sequence). The CDR3 sequence is 15 residues long. The trim removed 3 bases at V and 5 bases at J, leaving 7 bases unmatched.